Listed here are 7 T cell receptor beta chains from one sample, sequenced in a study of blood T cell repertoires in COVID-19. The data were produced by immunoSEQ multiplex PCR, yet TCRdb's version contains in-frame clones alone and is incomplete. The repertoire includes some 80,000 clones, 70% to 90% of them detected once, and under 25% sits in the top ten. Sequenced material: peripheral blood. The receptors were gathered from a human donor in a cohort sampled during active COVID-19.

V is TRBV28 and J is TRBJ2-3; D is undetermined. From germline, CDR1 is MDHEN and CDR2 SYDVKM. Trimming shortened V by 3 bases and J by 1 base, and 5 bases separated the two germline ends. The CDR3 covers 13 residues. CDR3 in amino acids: CASSFQGTDTQYF. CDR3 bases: TGTGCCAGCAGTTTTCAGGGCACAGATACGCAGTATTTT.

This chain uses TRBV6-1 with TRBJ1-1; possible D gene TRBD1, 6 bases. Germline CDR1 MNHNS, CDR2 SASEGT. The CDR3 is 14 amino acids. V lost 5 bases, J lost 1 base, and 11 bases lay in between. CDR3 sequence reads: CASSLMTGNTEAFF. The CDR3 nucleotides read TGTGCCAGCAGTCTTATGACAGGGAACACTGAAGCTTTCTTT.

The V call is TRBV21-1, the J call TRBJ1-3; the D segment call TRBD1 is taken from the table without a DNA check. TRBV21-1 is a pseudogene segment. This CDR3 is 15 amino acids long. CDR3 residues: CASSERQGYGNTIYF. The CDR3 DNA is TGTGCCAGCAGCGAACGACAGGGGTACGGAAACACCATATATTTT.

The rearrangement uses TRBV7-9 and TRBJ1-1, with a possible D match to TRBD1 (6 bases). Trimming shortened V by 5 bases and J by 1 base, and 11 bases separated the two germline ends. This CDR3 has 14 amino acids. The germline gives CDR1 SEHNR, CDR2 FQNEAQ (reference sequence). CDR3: CASSHLGGNTEAFF. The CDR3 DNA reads TGTGCCAGCAGCCATTTAGGGGGGAACACTGAAGCTTTCTTT.

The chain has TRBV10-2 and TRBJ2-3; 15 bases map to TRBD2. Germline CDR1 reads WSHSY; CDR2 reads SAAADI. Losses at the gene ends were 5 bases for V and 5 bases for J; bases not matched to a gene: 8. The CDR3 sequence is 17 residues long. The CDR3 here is CASSPGLAGGHVDTQYF. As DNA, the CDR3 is TGCGCCAGCAGTCCGGGACTAGCGGGGGGCCACGTAGATACGCAGTATTTT.

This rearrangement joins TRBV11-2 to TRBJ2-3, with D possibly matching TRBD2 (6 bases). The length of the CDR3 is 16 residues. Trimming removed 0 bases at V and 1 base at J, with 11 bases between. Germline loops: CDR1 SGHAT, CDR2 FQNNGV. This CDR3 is CASSLEISGRTDTQYF. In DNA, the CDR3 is TGTGCCAGCAGCTTAGAGATTAGCGGCCGCACAGATACGCAGTATTTT.

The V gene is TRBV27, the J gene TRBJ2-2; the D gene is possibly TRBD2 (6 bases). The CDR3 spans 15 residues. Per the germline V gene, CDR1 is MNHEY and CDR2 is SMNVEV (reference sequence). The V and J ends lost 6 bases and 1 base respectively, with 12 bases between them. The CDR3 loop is CASRGSGRNTGELFF. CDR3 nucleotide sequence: TGTGCCAGCAGGGGGAGCGGGCGGAACACCGGGGAGCTGTTTTTT.